What follows are 28 T cell receptor beta chains derived from one specimen sequenced in a study of T cells in Graves' hyperthyroidism and ophthalmopathy. Amplification targeted TCR beta CDR3 regions from RNA transcripts. First-round RT-PCR of the TCR CDR3 relied on the HTBI primer set. MiXCR was run by TCRdb on the multiplex PCR reads, yielding one entry per CDR3 protein. Here the sample spans some 620,000 distinct CDR3 sequences, under 20% being singletons. Specimen: blood. The receptors come from a woman aged 25 to 45 with Graves' hyperthyroidism.

This clonotype was recorded many times. This chain links TRBV12-3 or TRBV12-4 with TRBJ2-1, with a weak D call TRBD2 (5 bases). Trimming left V 3 bases short and J 9 bases short, with 21 bases between. There are 16 residues in the CDR3. CDR3 protein: CASSFFRGKIRSEQFF. The CDR3 region has the DNA TGTGCCAGCAGTTTTTTCAGAGGGAAAATTCGGAGTGAGCAGTTCTTC.

With regard to this clonotype: Just one base apart from a much larger clone, this may be a read error. This chain links TRBV6-1 with TRBJ2-7, with D unclear. Trimming removed 6 bases from V and 3 bases from J, with 18 bases in between. CDR1 MNHNS and CDR2 SASEGT come from the germline V gene. The CDR3 sequence is 15 residues long. CDR3 loop: CASRPFWKESYEQYF. DNA of the CDR3: TGTGCCAGCAGGCCATTCTGGAAGGAAAGCTACGAGCAGTACTTC.

This clonotype has at least ten counts. V usage is TRBV28 and J usage is TRBJ2-7, with D possibly matching TRBD1 (6 bases). V lost 8 bases, J lost 0 bases, and 11 bases lay in between. The CDR3 is 13 amino acids. CDR1 and CDR2 from the germline V gene are MDHEN and SYDVKM. The CDR3 DNA sequence: TGTGCCAGCCGGACAGATCGCTCCTACGAGCAGTACTTC. Encoded protein: CASRTDRSYEQYF. Looking up the rest from reference TRBV28 and TRBJ2-7 gives the full variable domain: DVKVTQSSRYLVKRTGEKVFLECVQDMDHENMFWYRQDPGLGLRLIYFSYDVKMKEKGDIPEGYSVSREKKERFSLILESASTNQTSMYLCASRTDRSYEQYFGPGTRLTVT.

In its sample, this clonotype was seen a few times. This chain links TRBV11-2 with TRBJ1-6; 11 bases align to TRBD1. Germline V gene data show CDR1 as SGHAT and CDR2 as FQNNGV. There are 13 residues in the CDR3. Unmatched junction bases numbered 1, after V lost 6 bases and J lost 9 bases. CDR3 nucleotides: TGTGCCAGCAGGGACAGGGGGCTTTCACCCCTCCACTTT. Amino acid sequence: CASRDRGLSPLHF. Combining the CDR3 with reference TRBV11-2 and TRBJ1-6 gives the whole variable domain EAGVAQSPRYKIIEKRQSVAFWCNPISGHATLYWYQQILGQGPKLLIQFQNNGVVDDSQLPKDRFSAERLKGVDSTLKIQPAKLEDSAVYLCASRDRGLSPLHFGNGTRLTVT.

In its sample, this clonotype was seen many times. This CDR3 is CASSFSGEKNQPQHF. CDR3 nucleotides: TGTGCCAGCAGTTTCTCCGGAGAAAAGAATCAGCCCCAGCATTTT. The chain joins TRBV12-3 or TRBV12-4 to TRBJ1-5; D is undetermined. Trimming cost V 3 bases and J 4 bases, with 13 bases left between them. The CDR3 runs 15 residues.

The chain carries TRBV7-9 and TRBJ1-2; D may be TRBD1 (5 bases). This CDR3 comprises 14 residues. CDR1 is SEHNR, CDR2 FQNEAQ, per germline (reference sequence). V dropped 5 bases and J dropped 5 bases, with 15 bases sitting between them. The CDR3 DNA reads TGTGCCAGCAGCGAAAGAGCACAGGTGTATGGCTACACCTTC. Amino acids: CASSERAQVYGYTF. Full variable domain (remainder filled in from reference TRBV7-9 and TRBJ1-2): DTGVSQNPRHKITKRGQNVTFRCDPISEHNRLYWYRQTLGQGPEFLTYFQNEAQLEKSRLLSDRFSAERPKGSFSTLEIQRTEQGDSAMYLCASSERAQVYGYTFGSGTRLTVV.

The sample holds many counts of this clonotype. The chain carries TRBV20-1 and TRBJ1-1, with D perhaps matching TRBD1 (5 bases). The CDR3 runs to 11 residues. Germline-derived CDR1 and CDR2 are DFQATT and SNEGSKA (reference sequence). The V end lost 6 bases, the J end lost 3 bases, and 8 bases lay between the germline ends. The CDR3: CSAEGDTEAFF. The DNA of the CDR3 is TGCAGTGCAGAAGGGGACACTGAAGCTTTCTTT.

This clonotype showed up just a few times. The chain links TRBV4-1 to TRBJ1-2; D is undetermined. V was shortened by 3 bases and J by 2 bases, with 4 bases between the two germline ends. The CDR3 totals 12 residues. Germline values: CDR1 MGHRA, CDR2 YSYEKL. CDR3 DNA: TGCGCCAGCAGCCACGAGAACTATGGCTACACCTTC. It is translated as CASSHENYGYTF.

There are many counts of this clonotype. This chain joins TRBV7-8 and TRBJ1-1; 11 bases line up with TRBD1. Trimming cost V 2 bases and J 3 bases; bases outside gene matches: 8. The CDR3 runs to 17 residues. The germline V gene encodes CDR1 SGHVS and CDR2 FQNEAQ. CDR3 loop: CASSLPRTGGPHTEAFF. The CDR3 nucleotides read TGTGCCAGCAGCTTACCCCGGACAGGGGGCCCTCACACTGAAGCTTTCTTT.

The gene calls are TRBV5-1 and TRBJ2-3; 9 bases fit TRBD2. The V segment lost 4 bases and the J segment 2 bases; nucleotides outside the gene matches: 8. CDR1 is SGHRS, CDR2 YFSETQ, per germline. The CDR3 has 16 amino acids. CDR3 sequence reads: CASSIGTSSYTDTQYF. CDR3 coding DNA: TGCGCCAGCAGCATCGGGACTAGCAGTTACACAGATACGCAGTATTTT.

This clonotype was counted ten times or more. V is TRBV7-2 and J is TRBJ2-5, with 7 nucleotides matching TRBD1. The CDR3 totals 15 residues. V dropped 4 bases and J dropped 1; count of bases not matched to a gene: 6. Germline lookup yields CDR1 SGHTA and CDR2 FQGNSA. The DNA for the CDR3 is TGTGCCAGCAGCTCCTATGGACAGGCCCAAGAGACCCAGTACTTC. The encoded protein is CASSSYGQAQETQYF.

In this sample, this clonotype turned up many times. The chain recombines TRBV11-2 with TRBJ1-1; no definite D call. V shed 7 bases and J shed 3 bases, with 6 bases lying between them. The CDR3 has 11 residues. CDR1 and CDR2 from the germline V gene are SGHAT and FQNNGV. The CDR3 nucleotides are TGTGCCAGCACCCCTTACACTGAAGCTTTCTTT. It encodes CASTPYTEAFF.

This clonotype was observed at least ten times. This chain connects TRBV6-1 to TRBJ2-7; D possibly corresponds to TRBD2 (5 bases). This CDR3 has 13 amino acids. The germline V gene encodes CDR1 MNHNS and CDR2 SASEGT. V lost 3 bases, J lost 3 bases, and 9 bases lay in between. The CDR3 here is CASSDRRFYEQYF. The CDR3 DNA reads TGTGCCAGCAGTGACAGGAGGTTCTACGAGCAGTACTTC.

This clonotype was seen more than once but under ten times. This chain connects TRBV9 to TRBJ2-3; tentatively, D is TRBD1 or TRBD2 (7 bases each). The CDR3 runs to 19 residues. The V gene lost 4 bases and the J gene lost 2 bases, with 26 bases spanning the gap. Per germline, CDR1 SGDLS and CDR2 YYNGEE. The CDR3 here is CASSPRQGYSGSVTDTQYF. The CDR3 coding sequence is TGTGCCAGCAGCCCCAGACAGGGATATAGCGGGTCCGTCACAGATACGCAGTATTTT. The full variable domain, its missing parts supplied by reference TRBV9 and TRBJ2-3, is DSGVTQTPKHLITATGQRVTLRCSPRSGDLSVYWYQQSLDQGLQFLIQYYNGEERAKGNILERFSAQQFPDLHSELNLSSLELGDSALYFCASSPRQGYSGSVTDTQYFGPGTRLTVL.

This sequence joins TRBV15 and TRBJ2-1; D is tentatively TRBD1 or TRBD2 (5 bases each). Between the trimmed V and J ends, which lost 0 bases and 12 bases, there was a span of 15 bases. This CDR3 has 14 amino acids. Germline-derived CDR1 and CDR2 are LNHNV and YYDKDF (reference sequence). The CDR3 DNA reads as TGTGCCACCAGCAGAGATTGGGACGCCTTCGCGCAGTTCTTC. Translating it yields CATSRDWDAFAQFF.

V is TRBV27 and J is TRBJ1-4; D gene unclear. CDR1 and CDR2 from the germline V gene are MNHEY and SMNVEV (reference sequence). The CDR3 extends over 13 amino acids. Trimming took 1 base from V and 8 from J, leaving 8 bases between them. CDR3 protein: CASSLWLNEKLFF. Here the CDR3 DNA reads TGTGCCAGCAGTTTATGGTTGAACGAAAAACTGTTTTTT.

This clonotype was observed at least ten times. This chain links TRBV7-3 with TRBJ2-5; the D gene is possibly TRBD2 (6 bases). This CDR3 comprises 14 residues. The V gene's germline CDR1 is SGHTA and CDR2 FQGTGA. The V end lost 8 bases, the J end lost 5 bases, and 18 bases lay between the germline ends. The CDR3 loop reads CASSGGGTLETQYF. CDR3 nucleotides: TGTGCCAGCTCCGGTGGCGGGACGCTTGAGACCCAGTACTTC.

There are a few counts of this clonotype. The chain joins TRBV5-5 to TRBJ1-6, with D possibly TRBD1 on 5 matching bases. V shed 2 bases and J shed 9 bases, with 21 bases lying between them. From germline, CDR1 is SGHKS and CDR2 YYEKEE (reference sequence). CDR3 length: 17 amino acids. Written as DNA, the CDR3 is TGTGCCAGCAGCTTTCCCCGAATGTGGCAGGGAGGTTCACCCCTCCACTTT. Protein product: CASSFPRMWQGGSPLHF.

The chain combines TRBV9 with TRBJ2-5; 7 nucleotides match TRBD2. In germline, CDR1 is SGDLS, CDR2 YYNGEE. J lost 5 bases, V lost 0 bases, and 4 bases had no gene match. The CDR3 runs 14 residues. The CDR3 sequence: CASSVGGGPETQYF. The CDR3 bases are TGTGCCAGCAGCGTAGGGGGAGGGCCGGAGACCCAGTACTTC. The full variable domain, completed using reference TRBV9 and TRBJ2-5, is DSGVTQTPKHLITATGQRVTLRCSPRSGDLSVYWYQQSLDQGLQFLIQYYNGEERAKGNILERFSAQQFPDLHSELNLSSLELGDSALYFCASSVGGGPETQYFGPGTRLLVL.

This clonotype came up many times. The V call is TRBV2, the J call TRBJ1-1; 10 positions match TRBD1. J lost 5 bases, V lost 8 bases, and 8 bases had no gene match. In germline, CDR1 is SNHLY, CDR2 FYNNEI. CDR3 length equals 14 residues. This CDR3 is CASSSGTGETEAFF. For the CDR3, the DNA is TGTGCCAGCTCCTCCGGGACAGGGGAAACTGAAGCTTTCTTT.

The V call is TRBV2, the J call TRBJ2-2; 8 bases line up with TRBD1. Germline trimming cut 5 bases from V and 5 bases from J; bases unmatched to any gene: 7. The CDR3 covers 15 residues. Germline CDR1 reads SNHLY; CDR2 reads FYNNEI. CDR3 amino acids: CASSLGTGHTGELFF. CDR3 sequence (DNA): TGTGCCAGCAGTTTGGGGACAGGCCATACCGGGGAGCTGTTTTTT.

Only a few counts were recorded for this clonotype. The chain recombines TRBV19 with TRBJ1-4; D perhaps matches TRBD1 (6 bases). The germline V gene encodes CDR1 LNHDA and CDR2 SQIVND (reference sequence). The CDR3 sequence is 18 residues long. The V end lost 3 bases, the J end lost 0 bases, and 17 bases lay between the germline ends. The CDR3 protein is CASSMIGGQGTTNEKLFF. CDR3 sequence (DNA): TGTGCCAGTAGTATGATTGGGGGGCAAGGAACAACTAATGAAAAACTGTTTTTT.

This clonotype was observed at least ten times. The chain has TRBV28 and TRBJ2-1; TRBD2 matches 11 bases. CDR1 and CDR2 from the germline V gene are MDHEN and SYDVKM. Germline trimming cut 5 bases from V and 0 bases from J; bases unmatched to any gene: 12. The CDR3 length is 19 residues. In DNA form, the CDR3 reads TGTGCCAGCAGTATACAGGGGGCTAGCGGGAGGCGCTCCTACAATGAGCAGTTCTTC. Translated, it gives CASSIQGASGRRSYNEQFF.

The chain has TRBV5-1 and TRBJ2-6; D is undetermined. The CDR3 is made up of 15 amino acids. CDR1 and CDR2 from the germline V gene are SGHRS and YFSETQ. V lost 2 bases and J 0 bases, leaving 6 bases between the germline ends. CDR3 in amino acids: CASSLKVSGANVLTF. CDR3 coding DNA: TGCGCCAGCAGCTTAAAAGTCTCTGGGGCCAACGTCCTGACTTTC.

This clonotype was counted ten times or more. In DNA, the CDR3 is TGTGCCAGCACATCGGGGGCAAAGACCCAGTACTTC. It translates to CASTSGAKTQYF. The V call is TRBV3-1, the J call TRBJ2-5; D may be TRBD1 or TRBD2 (6 bases each). V lost 7 bases and J lost 6, with 12 bases in between. The CDR3 sequence is 12 residues long. Germline loops: CDR1 LGHDT, CDR2 YNNKEL (reference sequence).

This clonotype was seen repeatedly, ten times or more. Possible read error: a much larger clone is one base away. This sequence joins TRBV30 and TRBJ2-1; D not resolved. This CDR3 is built from 11 residues. The ends were cut back, 8 bases at V and 0 bases at J, with 5 bases in the middle. Germline CDR1 is GTSNPN and CDR2 is SVGIG (reference sequence). CDR3 sequence reads: CARSSYNEQFF. CDR3 nucleotide sequence: TGTGCCCGCAGCTCCTACAATGAGCAGTTCTTC.

This clonotype was recorded many times. The chain recombines TRBV20-1 with TRBJ1-5; TRBD1 might be the D (5 bases). The CDR3 has 13 amino acids. CDR1 and CDR2 (germline): DFQATT, SNEGSKA (reference sequence). CDR3: CSAGGRSNQPQHF. The CDR3 region has the DNA TGCAGCGCTGGGGGTCGTAGCAATCAGCCCCAGCATTTT.

This clonotype showed up many times. V gene TRBV28 combines with J gene TRBJ2-5; the D is unclear. The CDR3 covers 13 residues. V gave up 1 base and J gave up 3 bases, with 6 bases separating them. Germline V gene data show CDR1 as MDHEN and CDR2 as SYDVKM. The CDR3 loop reads CASSLFAKETQYF. Here the CDR3 DNA reads TGTGCCAGCAGTTTATTCGCCAAAGAGACCCAGTACTTC.